The 28 T cell receptor beta chains listed next were all sequenced from one sample in a study of graft-versus-host responses after intestinal transplantation (dated by TCRdb to about 2021). The sample's time point label, decoded: cells obtained before transplantation from donor or recipient. Mixed lymphocyte reactions plated 200,000 CFSE-labeled pre-transplant responders with 200,000 irradiated violet-dye-labeled stimulators and were cultured for more than five days. Libraries were built with the immunoSEQ multiplex PCR assay. Here the immuneACCESS table is served through TCRdb, limited to in-frame sequences with V and J called. Missing clones are a known gap in these copies; in checked studies unresolved V genes cover under half, and the rest lacks a known reason. Present in this sample are approximately 10,000 clones, about a quarter of which were seen just once. More than 4% of the sample rests with the top ten.

Source: alloreactive CD8+ T cells from a mixed lymphocyte reaction culture, taken before transplantation. The label giving this sample's cell subset or site can be read as: CFSE-low proliferating T cells sorted from approximately 6-day pre-transplant mixed lymphocyte reaction (GvH or HvG direction). Receptors originate from a human patient who was an organ donor for intestinal transplantation.

A remark on this clone: This likely stems from a read error, as it lies one base from a far larger clone. V gene TRBV1 combines with J gene TRBJ2-7. TRBV1 is a listed pseudogene. The CDR3 covers 14 residues. The CDR3 nucleotides are TGCACCAGCAGCCAAGATAGACCCGCCTACGAGCAGTACTTC. This encodes CTSSQDRPAYEQYF.

This clone was detected a few times. The chain has TRBV6-9 and TRBJ1-2; TRBD1 is a possible D gene (6 bases). Trimming cost V 5 bases and J 4 bases, with 17 bases left between them. Germline CDR1 and CDR2: MNHGY and SVAAGI. The CDR3 sequence is 15 residues long. The CDR3 DNA sequence: TGTGCCAGCAGTGAACCCCAGGACAGCTTCTATGGCTACACCTTC. It yields the protein CASSEPQDSFYGYTF.

Details on this clone: One junction end does not reproduce the germline sequence, and a read error may be involved. The same CDR3 arises from other DNA sequences in this sample as well. The chain is built from TRBV29-1 and TRBJ2-7, with D perhaps TRBD2 (8 bases). This CDR3 is built from 16 residues. In germline, CDR1 is SQVTM, CDR2 ANQGSEA. CDR3 nucleotides: TGCAGCGTGGAAGACGGGAGGGGGCGGGCCTCCTACGAGCAGTACTTC. Its protein product is CSVEDGRGRASYEQYF.

With regard to this clone: A much more abundant neighbour one base away suggests this may be a read error. The V call is TRBV29-1, the J call TRBJ2-7; 7 nucleotides align to TRBD1. There are 13 residues in the CDR3. The germline V gene has CDR1 SQVTM and CDR2 ANQGSEA. CDR3 in DNA: TGCTGCGTTTCAGGGGGTGCGCACTACGAGCAGTACTTC. It specifies CCVSGGAHYEQYF.

This clone has only a few counts. The gene calls are TRBV11-2 and TRBJ2-3, with a possible D match to TRBD2 (5 bases). Germline lookup yields CDR1 SGHAT and CDR2 FQNNGV. Trimming removed 5 bases from V and 2 bases from J, with 8 bases in between. CDR3 length: 13 residues. CDR3 protein: CASSGRDTDTQYF. CDR3 in DNA: TGTGCCAGCAGCGGCCGGGACACAGATACGCAGTATTTT. Together with reference TRBV11-2 and TRBJ2-3, the CDR3 gives the full variable domain: EAGVAQSPRYKIIEKRQSVAFWCNPISGHATLYWYQQILGQGPKLLIQFQNNGVVDDSQLPKDRFSAERLKGVDSTLKIQPAKLEDSAVYLCASSGRDTDTQYFGPGTRLTVL.

The genes are TRBV11-2 and TRBJ2-1, with D unclear. CDR1 is SGHAT and CDR2 is FQNNGV in the germline V gene. This CDR3 spans 13 amino acids. Trimming cost V 5 bases and J 4 bases, with 9 bases left between them. CDR3 residues: CASSQERYNEQFF. The CDR3 DNA follows: TGTGCCAGCAGCCAAGAGCGTTACAATGAGCAGTTCTTC.

The gene calls are TRBV4-1 and TRBJ2-1; D is ambiguous. Germline V gene data show CDR1 as MGHRA and CDR2 as YSYEKL. Trimming took off 4 bases at V and 9 bases at J, with 13 bases between the two ends. This CDR3 comprises 13 residues. For the CDR3, the DNA is TGCGCCAGCAGCCTCATCGGGTCGGGTGAGCAGTTCTTC. Translating gives CASSLIGSGEQFF.

The V gene is TRBV10-3, the J gene TRBJ2-2, with a tentative D call TRBD2 (6 bases). Trimming removed 3 bases at V and 6 bases at J, with 8 bases between. This CDR3 is 13 amino acids long. CDR1 and CDR2 from the germline V gene are ENHRY and SYGVKD. The CDR3, as DNA: TGTGCCATCAGTGACGGGGGTCCCGGGGAGCTGTTTTTT. This sequence encodes CAISDGGPGELFF.

This clone was seen a handful of times. V gene TRBV7-4 combines with J gene TRBJ2-7, with a possible D match to TRBD2 (6 bases). CDR3 length: 13 amino acids. Germline V lookup: CDR1 SGHVT, CDR2 SQSDAQ. V lost 2 bases, J lost 2 bases, and 7 bases lay in between. The CDR3 loop reads CASSLRLAYEQYF. CDR3 bases: TGTGCCAGCAGCTTAAGACTAGCCTACGAGCAGTACTTC.

The V gene is TRBV9, the J gene TRBJ2-1; D assignment may be TRBD1 or TRBD2 (6 bases each). Germline assignment: CDR1 SGDLS and CDR2 YYNGEE. Between the trimmed V and J ends, which lost 3 bases and 7 bases, there was a span of 17 bases. The CDR3 sequence is 15 residues long. DNA of the CDR3: TGTGCCAGCAGCGGATGTTGGGGGGCTGGAAATGAGCAGTTCTTC. This gives the protein CASSGCWGAGNEQFF.

A few counts support this clone. The rearrangement links TRBV4-1 to TRBJ2-7; 8 nucleotides match TRBD2. From germline, CDR1 is MGHRA and CDR2 YSYEKL. V was clipped by 2 bases and J by 6 bases; unmatched bases: 9. The CDR3 extends over 15 amino acids. For the CDR3, the DNA is TGCGCCAGCAGCCAAACTAGCGGAGCGGGCGGCGAGCAGTACTTC. Residues: CASSQTSGAGGEQYF.

Of note for this clone: An end of the junction does not agree with germline; a read error may underlie this. The chain links TRBV5-1 to TRBJ2-7, with a possible D match to TRBD1 (5 bases). CDR1 and CDR2 from the germline V gene are SGHRS and YFSETQ. The CDR3 has 14 residues. CDR3 DNA sequence: TGTGCCAGCAGCCCTGTAGGGGCGGACTACGAGCAGTACTTC. Translating it yields CASSPVGADYEQYF.

V gene TRBV5-6 combines with J gene TRBJ1-1, with 8 bases lining up with TRBD1. The CDR3 sequence is 14 residues long. Germline CDR1 SGHDT, CDR2 YYEEEE. V lost 6 bases to trimming and J lost 2 bases; unmatched junction nucleotides: 6. The CDR3 DNA reads TGTGCCAGCAAATTTGGGACAGGCAACACTGAAGCTTTCTTT. Translating gives CASKFGTGNTEAFF.

This chain connects TRBV30 to TRBJ2-5; D call uncertain. The length of the CDR3 is 12 residues. V lost 3 bases and J 7 bases, leaving 12 bases between the germline ends. Per germline, CDR1 GTSNPN and CDR2 SVGIG (reference sequence). CDR3 protein: CAWRNDWPTQYF. For the CDR3, the DNA is TGTGCCTGGAGAAACGATTGGCCGACCCAGTACTTC.

The chain has TRBV19 and TRBJ1-1, with 7 bases fitting TRBD1. This CDR3 is 14 amino acids long. V gave up 3 bases and J gave up 3 bases; unmatched junction bases: 4. The germline V gene has CDR1 LNHDA and CDR2 SQIVND (reference sequence). This chain's CDR3 is CASSIQGGDTEAFF. The CDR3, as DNA: TGTGCCAGTAGTATCCAGGGGGGAGACACTGAAGCTTTCTTT.

This chain uses TRBV15 with TRBJ2-3, with a tentative D call TRBD1 (5 bases). This CDR3 has 17 residues. Deletions cut 0 bases from V and 4 bases from J, with 17 bases between. CDR1 and CDR2 from the germline V gene are LNHNV and YYDKDF (reference sequence). CDR3 DNA: TGTGCCACCAGCAGAGAACGTTTGTCAGCAGGGTCAGATACGCAGTATTTT. This sequence encodes CATSRERLSAGSDTQYF.

A few counts support this clone. The gene calls are TRBV5-4 and TRBJ2-2, with D unresolved. CDR1 and CDR2 from the germline V gene are SGHNT and YYREEE (reference sequence). The CDR3 runs to 10 residues. The CDR3 here is CEGWTGELFF. DNA of the CDR3: TGTGAAGGGTGGACCGGGGAGCTGTTTTTT.

The chain employs TRBV7-9 and TRBJ2-3; 11 bases line up with TRBD1. The V gene's germline CDR1 is SEHNR and CDR2 FQNEAQ (reference sequence). The CDR3 contains 14 residues. The junction had 1 base not matched to a gene; V was cut back by 4 bases and J by 4 bases. CDR3 nucleotide sequence: TGTGCCAGCAGCTGGACAGGGGGCGCAGATACGCAGTATTTT. It encodes CASSWTGGADTQYF.

On this clone: Compared with germline, one end of the junction differs, possibly owing to a read error. V usage is TRBV5-4 and J usage is TRBJ2-7; maybe TRBD2 (6 bases). The CDR3 is 16 amino acids. Per germline, CDR1 SGHNT and CDR2 YYREEE (reference sequence). Here the CDR3 DNA reads TGCGCCAGCAGCCAAGAAGGTCGGACTACCTCCTACGAGCAGTACTTC. Amino acid sequence: CASSQEGRTTSYEQYF.

The genes are TRBV5-4 and TRBJ1-2; 7 nucleotides agree with TRBD1. CDR3 length equals 13 residues. CDR1 and CDR2 from the germline V gene are SGHNT and YYREEE (reference sequence). V lost 2 bases, J lost 7 bases, and 5 bases stayed unmatched. This chain's CDR3 is CASSLQGIGGYTF. CDR3 DNA: TGTGCCAGCAGCTTACAGGGGATAGGTGGCTACACCTTC.

The table lists this clone with a count of one. The chain uses TRBV10-1 and TRBJ1-2; TRBD1 might be the D (5 bases). With 6 bases removed from V and 3 bases from J, the gap between germline ends came to 8 bases. The CDR3 sequence is 12 residues long. Germline CDR1 WNHNN, CDR2 SYGVQD (reference sequence). The CDR3 bases are TGCGCCAGCAGGGGGACGGACTATGGCTACACCTTC. It is translated as CASRGTDYGYTF.

This clone is labeled as medium-sized (0.01 to 0.1%). The genes are TRBV27 and TRBJ1-3, with TRBD1 identical over 7 bases. The trim removed 6 bases at V and 3 bases at J, leaving 5 bases unmatched. Germline V gives CDR1 MNHEY, CDR2 SMNVEV (reference sequence). The CDR3 is 14 residues long. The CDR3 sequence: CASRTGAGGNTIYF. For the CDR3, the DNA is TGTGCCAGCAGAACAGGGGCAGGTGGAAACACCATATATTTT.

This clone was seen a handful of times. The CDR3 DNA is TGTGCCAGCAGCTTAACCGCCCTGCGATTCTCTGAGCAGTACTTC. Its protein is CASSLTALRFSEQYF. The chain is built from TRBV13 and TRBJ2-7; D gene uncertain. Trimming removed 2 bases from V and 7 bases from J, with 18 bases in between. CDR1 is PRHDT and CDR2 is FYEKMQ in the germline V gene (reference sequence). The CDR3 extends over 15 amino acids.

A few counts support this clone. A much larger clonotype is one base distant, so this may be a read error. The chain couples TRBV4-3 to TRBJ2-7; TRBD1 matches at 12 bases. CDR3 length: 17 residues. Germline-derived CDR1 and CDR2 are LGHNA and YSLEER. J gave up 5 bases and V 0 bases, and 8 bases lay outside the gene matches. The CDR3 bases are TGCGCCAGCAGCCAAGATCGGGGGGGACAGGGGGCCCACGAGCAGTACTTC. Translation: CASSQDRGGQGAHEQYF.

The chain recombines TRBV4-1 with TRBJ2-1; 8 bases align to TRBD2. The J segment lost 7 bases and the V segment lost 0 bases, leaving 5 bases of the junction unmatched. CDR3 length: 15 amino acids. Germline loops: CDR1 MGHRA, CDR2 YSYEKL. CDR3 protein: CASSQDTSGWNEQFF. For the CDR3, the DNA is TGCGCCAGCAGCCAAGATACTAGCGGATGGAATGAGCAGTTCTTC.

This clone was recorded a few times. The V and J genes are TRBV4-1 and TRBJ2-7, with 9 positions matching TRBD2. The length of the CDR3 is 15 residues. From germline, CDR1 is MGHRA and CDR2 YSYEKL. Trimming at V came to 4 bases and at J to 3 bases, leaving 7 bases not matched to a gene. The CDR3 region has the DNA TGCGCCAGCAGCCCCCCAGCGGGGGGACTCTACGAGCAGTACTTC. Its protein product is CASSPPAGGLYEQYF.

Concerning this clone itself: This sequence may be a read error, since a much larger clone differs from it by one base. Other DNA sequences from this sample encode an identical CDR3 as well. The genes are TRBV29-1 and TRBJ1-2; tentatively, D is TRBD1 (5 bases). Trimming stripped 3 bases from V and 6 bases from J, with 20 bases between. The CDR3 spans 15 residues. CDR1 is SQVTM, CDR2 ANQGSEA, per germline. CDR3 in DNA: TGCAGCGTTGAGGATACGGTGAGCAGGGTCCATGGCTACACCTTC. Its translation is CSVEDTVSRVHGYTF. Using reference TRBV29-1 and TRBJ1-2 for the parts outside the CDR3, the full variable domain is SAVISQKPSRDICQRGTSLTIQCQVDSQVTMMFWYRQQPGQSLTLIATANQGSEATYESGFVIDKFPISRPNLTFSTLTVSNMSPEDSSIYLCSVEDTVSRVHGYTFGSGTRLTVV.

The chain is built from TRBV9 and TRBJ2-5; TRBD1 matches 9 bases. TRBJ2-7 explains the end of the DNA better; the J call may be wrong. Germline values: CDR1 SGDLS, CDR2 YYNGEE. The CDR3 contains 14 residues. This CDR3 is CASSVGTGVYEQYF. The CDR3 DNA is TGTGCCAGCAGCGTAGGGACAGGGGTCTACGAGCAGTACTTC.